This TCR beta chain was sequenced in a study of blood T cell repertoires in COVID-19. Clones were read by immunoSEQ multiplex PCR, and TCRdb kept only the in-frame ones, dropping some. The sample carries over 200,000 clones, roughly 90% recorded once. The CDR3 runs 14 residues. With 7 bases clipped from V and 0 bases from J, the junction kept 4 bases outside the gene matches. The germline V gene has CDR1 SGHRS and CDR2 YFSETQ. What was sequenced was peripheral blood. The chain has TRBV5-1 and TRBJ1-5, with 7 bases aligning to TRBD1. The TCR sequence derives from a man aged 40-49 years with active or convalescent COVID-19. CDR3 sequence reads: CASGTGDSNQPQHF. CDR3 bases: TGCGCCAGCGGAACAGGGGATAGCAATCAGCCCCAGCATTTT.